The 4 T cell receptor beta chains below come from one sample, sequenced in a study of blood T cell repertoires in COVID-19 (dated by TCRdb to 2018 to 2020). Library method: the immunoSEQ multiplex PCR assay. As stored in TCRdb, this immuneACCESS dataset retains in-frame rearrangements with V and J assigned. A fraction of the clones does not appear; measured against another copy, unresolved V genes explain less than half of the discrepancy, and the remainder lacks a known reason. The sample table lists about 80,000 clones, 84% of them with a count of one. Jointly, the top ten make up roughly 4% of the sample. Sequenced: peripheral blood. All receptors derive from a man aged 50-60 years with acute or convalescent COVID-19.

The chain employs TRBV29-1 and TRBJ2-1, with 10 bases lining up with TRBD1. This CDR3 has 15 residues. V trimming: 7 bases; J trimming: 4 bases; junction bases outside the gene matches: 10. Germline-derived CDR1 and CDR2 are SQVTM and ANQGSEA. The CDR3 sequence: CSAITWDRGYNEQFF. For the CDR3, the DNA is TGCAGCGCGATAACTTGGGACAGGGGATACAATGAGCAGTTCTTC.

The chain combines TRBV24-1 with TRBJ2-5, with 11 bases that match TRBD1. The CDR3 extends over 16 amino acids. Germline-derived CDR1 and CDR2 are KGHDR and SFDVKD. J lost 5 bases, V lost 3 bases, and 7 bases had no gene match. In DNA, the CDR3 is TGTGCCACCAGTGATCCGGACAGGGGGCAGGGGGAGACCCAGTACTTC. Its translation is CATSDPDRGQGETQYF.

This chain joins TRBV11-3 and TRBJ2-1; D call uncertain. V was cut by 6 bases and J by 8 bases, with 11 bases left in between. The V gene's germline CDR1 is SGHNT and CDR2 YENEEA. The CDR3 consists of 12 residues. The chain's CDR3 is CASRYISDEQFF. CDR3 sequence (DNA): TGTGCCAGCAGGTATATTAGTGATGAGCAGTTCTTC.

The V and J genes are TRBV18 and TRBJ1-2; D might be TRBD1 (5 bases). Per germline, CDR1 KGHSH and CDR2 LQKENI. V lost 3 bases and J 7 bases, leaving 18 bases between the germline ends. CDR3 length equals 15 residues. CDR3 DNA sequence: TGTGCCAGCTCACCCCCCGGGACTGACCGCTCTGGCTACACCTTC. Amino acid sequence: CASSPPGTDRSGYTF.